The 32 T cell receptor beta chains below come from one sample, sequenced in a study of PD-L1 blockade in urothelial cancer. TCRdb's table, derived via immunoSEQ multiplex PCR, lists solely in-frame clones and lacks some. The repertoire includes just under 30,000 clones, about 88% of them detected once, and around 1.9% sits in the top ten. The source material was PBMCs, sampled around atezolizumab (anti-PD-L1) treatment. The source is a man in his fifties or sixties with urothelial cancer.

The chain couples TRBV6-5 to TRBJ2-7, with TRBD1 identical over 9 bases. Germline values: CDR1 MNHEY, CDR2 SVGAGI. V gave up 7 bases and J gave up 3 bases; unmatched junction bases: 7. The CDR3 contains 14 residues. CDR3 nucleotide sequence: TGTGCCAGCACCCCAGGGACAGGGAACTACGAGCAGTACTTC. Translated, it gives CASTPGTGNYEQYF.

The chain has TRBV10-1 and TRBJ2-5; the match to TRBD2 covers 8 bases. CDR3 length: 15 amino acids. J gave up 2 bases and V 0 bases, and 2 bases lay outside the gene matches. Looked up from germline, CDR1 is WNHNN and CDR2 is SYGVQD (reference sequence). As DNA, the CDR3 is TGCGCCAGCAGTGAGTCGGCTAGCGGGCAAGAGACCCAGTACTTC. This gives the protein CASSESASGQETQYF.

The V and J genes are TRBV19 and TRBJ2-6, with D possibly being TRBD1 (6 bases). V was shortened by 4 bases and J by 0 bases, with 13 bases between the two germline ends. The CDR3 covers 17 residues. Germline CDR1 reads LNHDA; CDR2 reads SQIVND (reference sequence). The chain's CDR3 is CASSSRGSSSGANVLTF. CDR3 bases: TGTGCCAGTAGTAGCAGGGGCAGCAGCTCTGGGGCCAACGTCCTGACTTTC.

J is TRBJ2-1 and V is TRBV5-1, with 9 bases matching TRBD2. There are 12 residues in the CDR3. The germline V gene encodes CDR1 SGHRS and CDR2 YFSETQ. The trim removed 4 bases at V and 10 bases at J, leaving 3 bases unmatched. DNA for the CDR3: TGCGCCAGCAGCGCGGGGGGGCGGGAGCAGTTCTTC. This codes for CASSAGGREQFF.

CDR3 loop: CAWSPGRGGTDTQYF. The CDR3 nucleotides are TGTGCCTGGAGTCCTGGGAGGGGGGGCACAGATACGCAGTATTTT. The V gene is TRBV30, the J gene TRBJ2-3; D may be TRBD2 (7 bases). V lost 2 bases and J lost 1, with 13 bases in between. The CDR3 extends over 15 amino acids. Per the germline V gene, CDR1 is GTSNPN and CDR2 is SVGIG (reference sequence).

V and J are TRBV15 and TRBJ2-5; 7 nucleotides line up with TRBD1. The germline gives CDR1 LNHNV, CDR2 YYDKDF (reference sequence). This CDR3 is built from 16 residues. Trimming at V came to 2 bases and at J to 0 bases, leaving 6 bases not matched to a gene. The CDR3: CATSRHPTGNQETQYF. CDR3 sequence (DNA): TGTGCCACCAGCAGACACCCGACAGGGAACCAAGAGACCCAGTACTTC. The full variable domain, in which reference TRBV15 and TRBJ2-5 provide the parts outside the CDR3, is DAMVIQNPRYQVTQFGKPVTLSCSQTLNHNVMYWYQQKSSQAPKLLFHYYDKDFNNEADTPDNFQSRRPNTSFCFLDIRSPGLGDTAMYLCATSRHPTGNQETQYFGPGTRLLVL.

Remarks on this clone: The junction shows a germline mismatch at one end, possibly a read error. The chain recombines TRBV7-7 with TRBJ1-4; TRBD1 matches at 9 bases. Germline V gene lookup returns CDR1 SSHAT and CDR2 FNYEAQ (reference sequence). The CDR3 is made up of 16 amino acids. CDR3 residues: CASSFWDRATNEKLFF. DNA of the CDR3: TGTGCTAGCAGCTTCTGGGACAGGGCAACTAATGAAAAACTGTTTTTT.

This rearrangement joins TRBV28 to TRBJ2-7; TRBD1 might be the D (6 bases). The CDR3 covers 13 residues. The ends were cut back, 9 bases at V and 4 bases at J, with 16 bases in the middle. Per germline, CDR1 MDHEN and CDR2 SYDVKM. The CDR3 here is CASSPGAQYEQYF. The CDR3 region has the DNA TGTGCCAGTAGTCCAGGGGCGCAATACGAGCAGTACTTC.

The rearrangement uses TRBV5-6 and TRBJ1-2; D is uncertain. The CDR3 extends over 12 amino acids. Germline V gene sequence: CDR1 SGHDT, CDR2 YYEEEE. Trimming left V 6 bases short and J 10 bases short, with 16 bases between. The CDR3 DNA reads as TGTGCCAGCACCGTGACTCGCCAACACTACACCTTC. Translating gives CASTVTRQHYTF. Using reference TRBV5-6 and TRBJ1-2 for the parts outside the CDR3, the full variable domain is DAGVTQSPTHLIKTRGQQVTLRCSPKSGHDTVSWYQQALGQGPQFIFQYYEEEERQRGNFPDRFSGHQFPNYSSELNVNALLLGDSALYLCASTVTRQHYTFGSGTRLTVV.

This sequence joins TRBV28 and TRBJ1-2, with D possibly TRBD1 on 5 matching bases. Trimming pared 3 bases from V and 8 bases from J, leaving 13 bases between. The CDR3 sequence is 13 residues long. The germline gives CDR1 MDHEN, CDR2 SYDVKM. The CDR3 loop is CASSFQGGGGYTF. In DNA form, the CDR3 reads TGTGCCAGCAGTTTTCAGGGAGGAGGAGGCTACACCTTC.

CDR3 nucleotides: TGTGCCAGCAGCTCCACAACAGGGGGCAGGTACAATGAGCAGTTCTTC. It is translated as CASSSTTGGRYNEQFF. The gene calls are TRBV11-2 and TRBJ2-1; 9 bases map to TRBD1. Per the germline V gene, CDR1 is SGHAT and CDR2 is FQNNGV. The CDR3 extends over 16 amino acids. Unmatched junction bases numbered 8, after V lost 4 bases and J lost 4 bases.

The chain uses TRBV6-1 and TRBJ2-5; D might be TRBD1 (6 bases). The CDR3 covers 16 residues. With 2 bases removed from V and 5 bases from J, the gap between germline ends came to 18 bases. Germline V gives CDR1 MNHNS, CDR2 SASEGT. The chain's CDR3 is CASSEMPPGALETQYF. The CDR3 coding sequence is TGTGCCAGCAGTGAAATGCCTCCAGGGGCCCTGGAGACCCAGTACTTC.

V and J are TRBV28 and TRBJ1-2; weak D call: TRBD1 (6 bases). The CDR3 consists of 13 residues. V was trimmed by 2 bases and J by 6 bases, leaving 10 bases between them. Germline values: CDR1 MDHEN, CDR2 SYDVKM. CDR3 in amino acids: CASSLVSGDGYTF. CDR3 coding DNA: TGTGCCAGCAGTTTAGTGTCAGGGGATGGCTACACCTTC.

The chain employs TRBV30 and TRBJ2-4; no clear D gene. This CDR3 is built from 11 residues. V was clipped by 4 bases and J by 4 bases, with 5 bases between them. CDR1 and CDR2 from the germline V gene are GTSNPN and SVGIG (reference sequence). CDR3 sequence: CAWTGKNIQYF. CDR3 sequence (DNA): TGTGCCTGGACCGGTAAAAACATTCAGTACTTC.

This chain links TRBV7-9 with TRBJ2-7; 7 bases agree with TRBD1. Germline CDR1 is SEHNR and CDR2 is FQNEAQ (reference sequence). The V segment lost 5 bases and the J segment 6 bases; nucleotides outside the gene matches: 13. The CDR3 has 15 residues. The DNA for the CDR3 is TGTGCCAGCAGCGCTAGACAGGGATCCCTCGGCGAGCAGTACTTC. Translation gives CASSARQGSLGEQYF.

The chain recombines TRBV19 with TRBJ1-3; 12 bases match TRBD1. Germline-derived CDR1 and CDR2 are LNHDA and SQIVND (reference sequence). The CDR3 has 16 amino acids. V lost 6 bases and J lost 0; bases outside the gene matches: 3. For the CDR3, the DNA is TGTGCCAGTAGGGGGACAGGGGGCTTCTCTGGAAACACCATATATTTT. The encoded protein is CASRGTGGFSGNTIYF.

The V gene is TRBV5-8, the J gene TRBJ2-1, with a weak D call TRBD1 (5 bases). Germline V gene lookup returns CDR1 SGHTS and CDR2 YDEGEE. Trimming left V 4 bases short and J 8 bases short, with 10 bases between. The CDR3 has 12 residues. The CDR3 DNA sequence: TGTGCCAGCAGCAGACAGATGGATGAGCAGTTCTTC. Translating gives CASSRQMDEQFF.

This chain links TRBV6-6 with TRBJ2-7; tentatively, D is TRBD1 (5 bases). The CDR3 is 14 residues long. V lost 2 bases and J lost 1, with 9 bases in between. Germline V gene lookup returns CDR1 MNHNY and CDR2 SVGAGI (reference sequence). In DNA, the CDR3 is TGTGCCAGCAGTTACCTAGGGGCTTCCTACGAGCAGTACTTC. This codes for CASSYLGASYEQYF.

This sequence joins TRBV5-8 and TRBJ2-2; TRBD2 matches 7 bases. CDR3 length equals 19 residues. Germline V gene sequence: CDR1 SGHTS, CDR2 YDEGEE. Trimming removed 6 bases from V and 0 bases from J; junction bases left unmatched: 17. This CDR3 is CASTFLVGSGTTNTGELFF. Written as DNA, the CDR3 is TGTGCCAGCACCTTCTTAGTCGGATCAGGGACTACGAACACCGGGGAGCTGTTTTTT.

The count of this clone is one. CDR3 region: CASSALPGLAGEETQYF. The CDR3 nucleotides are TGTGCCAGCAGTGCCCTCCCAGGACTAGCGGGGGAAGAGACCCAGTACTTC. V usage is TRBV25-1 and J usage is TRBJ2-5, with 13 bases matching TRBD2. The CDR3 totals 17 residues. The germline gives CDR1 MGHDK, CDR2 SYGVNS. Unmatched junction bases numbered 8, after V lost 4 bases and J lost 3 bases.

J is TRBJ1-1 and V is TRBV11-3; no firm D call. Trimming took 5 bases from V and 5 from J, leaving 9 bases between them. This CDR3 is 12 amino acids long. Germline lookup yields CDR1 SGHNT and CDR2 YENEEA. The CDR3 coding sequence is TGTGCCAGCAGCCGCGGTGGTACTGAAGCTTTCTTT. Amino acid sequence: CASSRGGTEAFF. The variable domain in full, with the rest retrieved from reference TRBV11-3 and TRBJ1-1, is EAGVVQSPRYKIIEKKQPVAFWCNPISGHNTLYWYLQNLGQGPELLIRYENEEAVDDSQLPKDRFSAERLKGVDSTLKIQPAELGDSAVYLCASSRGGTEAFFGQGTRLTVV.

The CDR3 spells CASTSTAYEQYF. For the CDR3, the DNA is TGTGCCAGCACCTCGACAGCATACGAGCAGTACTTC. The chain has TRBV27 and TRBJ2-7; TRBD1 might be the D (5 bases). Trimming removed 7 bases from V and 4 bases from J, with 11 bases in between. Germline assignment: CDR1 MNHEY and CDR2 SMNVEV (reference sequence). This CDR3 comprises 12 residues.

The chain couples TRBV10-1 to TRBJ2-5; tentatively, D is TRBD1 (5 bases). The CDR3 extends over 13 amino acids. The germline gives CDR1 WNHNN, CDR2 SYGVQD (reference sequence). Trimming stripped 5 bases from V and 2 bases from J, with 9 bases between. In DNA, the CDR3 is TGCGCCAGCAGTAAGACAGTGCAAGAGACCCAGTACTTC. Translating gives CASSKTVQETQYF.

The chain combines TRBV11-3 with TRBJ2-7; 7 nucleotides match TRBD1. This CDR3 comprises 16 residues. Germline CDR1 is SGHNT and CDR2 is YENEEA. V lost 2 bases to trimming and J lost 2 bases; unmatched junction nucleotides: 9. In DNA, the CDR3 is TGTGCCAGCAGCTTATCTATCGGGACAGCGACCTACGAGCAGTACTTC. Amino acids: CASSLSIGTATYEQYF.

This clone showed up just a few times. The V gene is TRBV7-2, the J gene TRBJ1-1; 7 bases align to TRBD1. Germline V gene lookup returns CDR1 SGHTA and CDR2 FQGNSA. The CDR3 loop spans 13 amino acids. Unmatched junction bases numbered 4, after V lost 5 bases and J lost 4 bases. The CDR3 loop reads CASSPGTATEAFF. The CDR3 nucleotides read TGTGCCAGCAGCCCCGGGACAGCCACTGAAGCTTTCTTT.

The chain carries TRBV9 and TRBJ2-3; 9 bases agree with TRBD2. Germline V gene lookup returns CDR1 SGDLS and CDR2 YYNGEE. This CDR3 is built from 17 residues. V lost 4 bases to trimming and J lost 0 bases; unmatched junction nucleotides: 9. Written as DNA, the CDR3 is TGTGCCAGCAGCCCTCGCGGGAGGGCCACGAGCACAGATACGCAGTATTTT. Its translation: CASSPRGRATSTDTQYF.

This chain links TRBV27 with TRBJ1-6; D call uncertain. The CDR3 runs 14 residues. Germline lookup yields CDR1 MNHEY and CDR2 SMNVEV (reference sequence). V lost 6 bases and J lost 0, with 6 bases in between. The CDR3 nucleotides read TGTGCCAGCAGCGAGAGCTCCTATAATTCACCCCTCCACTTT. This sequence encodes CASSESSYNSPLHF.

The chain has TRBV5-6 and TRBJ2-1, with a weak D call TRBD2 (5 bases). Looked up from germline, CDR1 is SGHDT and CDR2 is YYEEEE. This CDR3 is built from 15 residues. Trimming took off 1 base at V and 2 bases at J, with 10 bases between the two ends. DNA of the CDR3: TGTGCCAGCAGCTTGCGAGGACTCACCTACAATGAGCAGTTCTTC. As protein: CASSLRGLTYNEQFF.

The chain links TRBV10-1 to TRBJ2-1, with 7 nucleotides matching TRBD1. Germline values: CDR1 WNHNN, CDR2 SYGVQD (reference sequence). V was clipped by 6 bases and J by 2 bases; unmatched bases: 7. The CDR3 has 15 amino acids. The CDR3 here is CASSPRTGPYNEQFF. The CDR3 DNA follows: TGCGCCAGCAGCCCCCGGACAGGTCCCTACAATGAGCAGTTCTTC.

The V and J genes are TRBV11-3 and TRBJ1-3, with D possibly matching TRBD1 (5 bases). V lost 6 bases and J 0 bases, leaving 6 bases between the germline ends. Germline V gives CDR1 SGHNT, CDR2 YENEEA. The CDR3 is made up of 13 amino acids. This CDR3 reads CASSDSSGNTIYF. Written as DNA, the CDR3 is TGTGCCAGCAGTGACAGCTCTGGAAACACCATATATTTT.

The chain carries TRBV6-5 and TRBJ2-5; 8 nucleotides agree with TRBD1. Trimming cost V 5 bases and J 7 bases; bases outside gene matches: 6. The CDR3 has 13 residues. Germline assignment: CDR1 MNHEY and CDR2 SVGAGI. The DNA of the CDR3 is TGTGCCAGCAGTCCGGACAGGGTTGGGACCCAGTACTTC. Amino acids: CASSPDRVGTQYF.

CDR3 amino acids: CASSPGTAVNEKLFF. As DNA, the CDR3 is TGTGCCAGCAGCCCAGGGACAGCGGTTAATGAAAAACTGTTTTTT. The chain has TRBV11-2 and TRBJ1-4; 7 nucleotides line up with TRBD1. In germline, CDR1 is SGHAT, CDR2 FQNNGV. The CDR3 totals 15 residues. J lost 4 bases, V lost 5 bases, and 7 bases had no gene match.